This T cell receptor (beta chain) is drawn from a study of OX40 agonist ivuxolimab in advanced cancers. The overall study: At doses from 0.01 to 10 mg/kg, patients were given intravenous ivuxolimab every 2 weeks. General observations from the study: Averaging showed that CD8+ T cells had more expanded clones than CD4+ did.

Assay: immunoSEQ multiplex PCR; the TCRdb copy retains only in-frame clones and omits some. The sample lists 90,000 to 130,000 clones; around nine tenths were seen once. Per germline, CDR1 SGHTA and CDR2 FQGTGA. CDR3 length equals 15 residues. V gave up 5 bases and J gave up 2 bases; unmatched junction bases: 5. About this clone itself: The antigen is unknown.

V gene TRBV7-3 combines with J gene TRBJ2-5; 10 nucleotides line up with TRBD2. The receptor was isolated from an adult with an advanced solid tumor such as melanoma, head and neck, liver or kidney cancer. Here the sequenced sample was CD4+ or CD8+ T cells sorted from blood, taken in a trial of the OX40 agonist ivuxolimab. The CDR3 DNA reads as TGTGCCAGCAGCCGGAGCGGGGGGGTTCAAGAGACCCAGTACTTC. It encodes CASSRSGGVQETQYF.